This TCR beta chain was identified during a study of CD8+CD57+ T cells in acquired aplastic anemia (dated by TCRdb to the late 2010s). Broadly, across the study: A mean of about 3.2 ug of DNA, ranging from roughly 0.18 to 30 ug, was extracted from sorted CD4+ and CD8+ cells. A CD8+CD57+ expansion meant a frequency higher than the mean frequency seen in healthy subjects. Summary of the overall study and its limitations: No significant difference in CD8+ Simpson's diversity was found between patients and healthy controls (P=0.060). Nearly 30 CD8+ CDR3 sequences were found in both patients and controls but appeared to be highly expressed in patients and within the immunodominant clones of the patients.

The germline V gene yields SNHLY for CDR1 and FYNNEI for CDR2. V sheds 6 bases and J sheds 5 bases, leaving 16 bases between their ends. The CDR3 measures 14 amino acids from cysteine to phenylalanine. Left in the record is the CDR3 DNA by itself, 42 bases read in frame from the first base. In regard to this clonotype: Its antigen is currently not known. No much larger clone exists at a distance of one base, and base qualities are not known.

TCR beta VDJ combination and CDR3 sequence profiling used genomic DNA as the template. TCR repertoire sequencing was run on an Illumina HiSeq 2000. Per the authors' processing: Repertoire assessment relied on Simpson's diversity index, CDR3 size and DJ length profiles, and TRBV/TRBJ rearrangement plots. The immunodominant clone was defined as the most abundant DNA sequence in deep sequencing data. CDR3 amino acid sequences were screened for sharing across subjects and compared with published repertoires and the VDJdb database. Using fastp at Q25 and MiXCR, TCRdb reprocessed the public reads and kept productive beta chains. Rows are unified per CDR3 protein, each entry keeping the most common DNA and genes. The V and J calls and clone size are TCRdb's, not the authors'. The sample table records under 350,000 distinct CDR3 sequences; 50% to 65% of these occur just once. The top ten clonotypes cover under 1.5% of the sample.

The patients picked for sequencing were ones in whom flow cytometry had shown an expansion of CD8+CD57+ cells. All patients had severe acquired aplastic anemia diagnosed by International Study of Aplastic Anemia and Agranulocytosis and Camitta criteria. Patients had received no therapy at the time of blood sampling. In this study, sorted CD4+ and CD8+ T cells from the blood of healthy subjects and of severe aplastic anemia patients had their TCR repertoires deep-sequenced. Patients were enrolled in the USA under clinicaltrials.gov protocols 00001620, 01623167, 00001397, 00071045, 00081523 and 00961064. Ficoll-Paque density gradient centrifugation was used to isolate peripheral blood mononuclear cells. Before DNA was extracted, CD4+ and CD8+ T cells were sorted using either FACS or magnetic beads.

The specimen was sorted CD4+, CD8+, or CD8+CD57+ T cells (not recorded which) from PBMCs. The source is a human donor with aplastic anemia. The chain is made from TRBV2 and TRBJ2-5, with TRBD1 perhaps the D gene, on 6 matching bases. Here the CDR3 is given as CASRDKTGFETQYF. The DNA is as follows: TGTGCCAGCAGGGATAAAACAGGGTTTGAGACCCAGTACTTC.